The present T cell receptor (beta chain) was sequenced within a study of T cells expressing NK-cell markers. Turning to the study itself: CD3+CD56+NKG2C+, CD3+CD56+NKG2C- and CD3+CD56-NKG2C+ T cells, once sorted, supplied the TCR beta repertoires. Sequenced donors, eight in total, included seven who were HCMV-seropositive and one who was seronegative. General study findings and limits: HCMV specificity was not established for the expanded NKG2C+ T cell clones. The CD3+CD56-NKG2C+ fraction of a handful of donors was also led by these clonotypes.

For this clonotype: The antigen is not known.

TCRdb reprocessed the 5' RACE reads, with one entry per CDR3 protein and no DNA. The table for this sample gives hundreds of thousands of distinct CDR3 sequences. The sequenced sample was blood T cells: a sorted CD56 or NKG2C T cell subset, CD4+ or CD8+ T cells, or bulk PBMC T cells (not recorded which). This receptor was obtained from a woman aged 18-70 years in good health.

CDR3 in amino acids: CAWKGGTADGYTF. The V gene is TRBV30, the J gene TRBJ1-2. The germline CDR1 and CDR2 sequences are GTSNPN and SVGIG (reference sequence). This CDR3 has 13 residues. The variable domain in full, completed from reference TRBV30 and TRBJ1-2, reads SQTIHQWPATLVQPVGSPLSLECTVEGTSNPNLYWYRQAAGRGLQLLFYSVGIGQISSEVPQNLSASRPQDRQFILSSKKLLLSDSGFYLCAWKGGTADGYTFGSGTRLTVV.